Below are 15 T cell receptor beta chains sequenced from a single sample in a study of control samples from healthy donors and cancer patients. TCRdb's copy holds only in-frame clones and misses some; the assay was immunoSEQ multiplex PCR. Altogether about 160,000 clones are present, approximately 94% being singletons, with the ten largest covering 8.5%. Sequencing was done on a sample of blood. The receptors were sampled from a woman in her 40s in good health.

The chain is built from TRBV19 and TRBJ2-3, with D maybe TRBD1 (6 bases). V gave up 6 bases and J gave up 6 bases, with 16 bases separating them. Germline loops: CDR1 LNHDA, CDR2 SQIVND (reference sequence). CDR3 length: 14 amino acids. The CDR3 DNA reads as TGTGCCAGTAGCAGGGGCTCCATGCCTGATACGCAGTATTTT. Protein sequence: CASSRGSMPDTQYF.

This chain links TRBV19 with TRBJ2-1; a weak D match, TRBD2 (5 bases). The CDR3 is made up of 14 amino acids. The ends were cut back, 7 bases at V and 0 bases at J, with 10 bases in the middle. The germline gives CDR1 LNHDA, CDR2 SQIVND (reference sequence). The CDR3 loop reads CASTRTASYNEQFF. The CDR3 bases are TGTGCCAGTACCCGGACTGCCTCCTACAATGAGCAGTTCTTC.

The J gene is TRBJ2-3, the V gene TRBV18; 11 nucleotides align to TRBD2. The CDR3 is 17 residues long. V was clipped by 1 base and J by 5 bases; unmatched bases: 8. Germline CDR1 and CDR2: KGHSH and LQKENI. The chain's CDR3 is CASSPLPTSGAGDTQYF. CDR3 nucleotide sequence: TGTGCCAGCTCACCACTCCCGACTAGCGGGGCAGGAGATACGCAGTATTTT. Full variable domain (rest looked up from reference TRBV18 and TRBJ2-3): NAGVMQNPRHLVRRRGQEARLRCSPMKGHSHVYWYRQLPEEGLKFMVYLQKENIIDESGMPKERFSAEFPKEGPSILRIQQVVRGDSAAYFCASSPLPTSGAGDTQYFGPGTRLTVL.

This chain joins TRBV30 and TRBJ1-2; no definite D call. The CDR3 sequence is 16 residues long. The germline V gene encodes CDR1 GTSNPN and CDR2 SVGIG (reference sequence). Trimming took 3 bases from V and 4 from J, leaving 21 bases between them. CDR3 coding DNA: TGTGCCTGGAGCCCCTCGGGTTCCGGTCCCGGCTATGGCTACACCTTC. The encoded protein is CAWSPSGSGPGYGYTF.

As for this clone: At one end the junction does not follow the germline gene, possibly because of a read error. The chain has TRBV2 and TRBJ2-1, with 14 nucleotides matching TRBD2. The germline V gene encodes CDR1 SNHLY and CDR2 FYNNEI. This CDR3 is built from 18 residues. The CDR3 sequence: CASSGGLAGVGFYIEQFF. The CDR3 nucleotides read TGTGCCAGCAGTGGGGGACTAGCGGGAGTGGGGTTCTACATTGAGCAGTTCTTC.

CDR3 protein: CASRGHEAWNTIYF. CDR3 bases: TGTGCCAGCAGGGGACACGAAGCCTGGAACACCATATATTTT. The chain has TRBV6-5 and TRBJ1-3, with TRBD1 as a possible D gene (6 bases). Germline values: CDR1 MNHEY, CDR2 SVGAGI. V was shortened by 6 bases and J by 7 bases, with 16 bases between the two germline ends. The CDR3 spans 14 residues.

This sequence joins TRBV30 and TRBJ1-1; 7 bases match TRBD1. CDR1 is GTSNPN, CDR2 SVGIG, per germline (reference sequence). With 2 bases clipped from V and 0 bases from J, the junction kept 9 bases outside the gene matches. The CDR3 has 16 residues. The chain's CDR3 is CAWSLRGGPLNTEAFF. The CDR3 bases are TGTGCCTGGAGTTTAAGAGGGGGCCCCCTGAACACTGAAGCTTTCTTT.

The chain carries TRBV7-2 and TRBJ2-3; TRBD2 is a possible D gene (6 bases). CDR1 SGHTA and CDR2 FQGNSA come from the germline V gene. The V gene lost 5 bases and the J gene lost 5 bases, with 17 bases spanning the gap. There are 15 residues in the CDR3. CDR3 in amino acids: CASSPLGGVIDTQYF. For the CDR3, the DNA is TGTGCCAGCAGCCCCCTGGGCGGGGTGATAGATACGCAGTATTTT.

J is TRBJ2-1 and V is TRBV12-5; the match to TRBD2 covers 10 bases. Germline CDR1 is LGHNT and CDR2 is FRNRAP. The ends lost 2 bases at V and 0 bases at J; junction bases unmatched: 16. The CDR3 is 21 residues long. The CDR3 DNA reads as TGTGCTAGTGGTTTGTTGGTGCGACTAGCGGGTACCAGGAGCTCCTACAATGAGCAGTTCTTC. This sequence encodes CASGLLVRLAGTRSSYNEQFF.

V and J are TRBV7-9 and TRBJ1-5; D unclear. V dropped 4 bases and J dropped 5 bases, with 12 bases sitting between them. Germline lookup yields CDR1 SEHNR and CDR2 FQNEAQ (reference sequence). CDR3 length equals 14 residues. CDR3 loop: CASSWRDADQPQHF. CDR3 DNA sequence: TGTGCCAGCAGCTGGAGGGATGCGGATCAGCCCCAGCATTTT.

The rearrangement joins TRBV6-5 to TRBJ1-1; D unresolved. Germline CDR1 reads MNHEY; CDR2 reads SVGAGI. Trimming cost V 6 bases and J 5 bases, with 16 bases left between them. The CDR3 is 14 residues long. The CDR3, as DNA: TGTGCCAGCAGCCTTTTTACCATTAGGACTGAAGCTTTCTTT. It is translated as CASSLFTIRTEAFF.

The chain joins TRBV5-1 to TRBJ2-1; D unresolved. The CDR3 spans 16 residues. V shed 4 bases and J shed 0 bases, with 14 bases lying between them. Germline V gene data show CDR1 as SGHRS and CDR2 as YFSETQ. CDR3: CASSRQVGDSYNEQFF. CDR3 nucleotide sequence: TGCGCCAGCAGCCGTCAGGTGGGCGACTCCTACAATGAGCAGTTCTTC.

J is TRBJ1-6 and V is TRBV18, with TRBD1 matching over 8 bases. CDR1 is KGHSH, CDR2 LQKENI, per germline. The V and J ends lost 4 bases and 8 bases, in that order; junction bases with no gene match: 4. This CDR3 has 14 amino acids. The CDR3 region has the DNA TGTGCCAGCTCACACGACAGGGGCGATTCACCCCTCCACTTT. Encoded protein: CASSHDRGDSPLHF.

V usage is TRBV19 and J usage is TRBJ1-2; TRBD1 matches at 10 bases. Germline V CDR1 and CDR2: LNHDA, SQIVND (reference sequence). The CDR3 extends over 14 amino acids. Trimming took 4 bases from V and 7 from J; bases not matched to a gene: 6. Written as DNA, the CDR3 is TGTGCCAGTAGTAGACAGGGGGCAGGGAGTGGCTACACCTTC. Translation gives CASSRQGAGSGYTF.

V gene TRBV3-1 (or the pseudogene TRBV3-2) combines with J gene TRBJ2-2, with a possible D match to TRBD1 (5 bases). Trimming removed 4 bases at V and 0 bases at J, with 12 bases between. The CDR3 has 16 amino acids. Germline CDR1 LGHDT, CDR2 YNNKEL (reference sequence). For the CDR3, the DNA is TGTGCCAGCAGCCGTTACAGGAACCCGAACACCGGGGAGCTGTTTTTT. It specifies CASSRYRNPNTGELFF.